This TCR beta chain emerged from a study of blood T cell repertoires in COVID-19. Study summary: T cells, B-cell-depleted T cells, or PBMCs supplied cDNA or gDNA.

The assay was immunoSEQ multiplex PCR, and TCRdb's table has in-frame clones only and misses some. The table has approximately 260,000 clones, about 80% seen once. There are 16 residues in the CDR3. Germline loops: CDR1 SNHLY, CDR2 FYNNEI. The V end was cut by 3 bases, the J end by 6 bases, with 20 bases between. The chain carries TRBV2 and TRBJ1-2; D uncertain. Source material: peripheral blood. This TCR came from a woman older than 75 with acute or convalescent COVID-19. The CDR3 sequence is CASSELGSQKPNGYTF. The CDR3 DNA reads TGTGCCAGCAGTGAGTTGGGCTCCCAAAAACCCAATGGCTACACCTTC.